Listed here are 31 T cell receptor beta chains from one sample, sequenced in a study of blood T cell repertoires in COVID-19. Only in-frame clones appear in the TCRdb table, and some are missing; sequencing was by immunoSEQ multiplex PCR. The profile shows under 300,000 clones, about four fifths of them singletons. Sequencing was carried out using peripheral blood. The receptors come from a man under 40 who had recovered from COVID-19.

The rearrangement joins TRBV4-1 to TRBJ1-6; 9 bases match TRBD1. CDR3 size: 15 residues. The V segment lost 3 bases and the J segment 10 bases; nucleotides outside the gene matches: 7. Germline V gene data show CDR1 as MGHRA and CDR2 as YSYEKL. The CDR3 region has the DNA TGCGCCAGCAGCCACACCGGGACAGGGATGTCACCCCTCCACTTT. It codes for CASSHTGTGMSPLHF.

This clone was observed a handful of times. The gene calls are TRBV4-1 and TRBJ1-5; D remains unclear. Germline V gene sequence: CDR1 MGHRA, CDR2 YSYEKL. This CDR3 is 13 amino acids long. V was cut by 3 bases and J by 7 bases, with 10 bases left in between. CDR3 in amino acids: CASSQDSGQPQHF. The DNA for the CDR3 is TGCGCCAGCAGCCAGGATTCGGGGCAGCCCCAGCATTTT.

The chain has TRBV11-2 and TRBJ1-1; 8 bases agree with TRBD1. Germline CDR1 is SGHAT and CDR2 is FQNNGV. This CDR3 is 18 amino acids long. V lost 4 bases and J lost 6; bases outside the gene matches: 19. Here the CDR3 reads CASSSKVGGLDRGPEAFF. The CDR3 coding sequence is TGTGCCAGCAGCTCAAAAGTTGGAGGCTTAGACAGGGGTCCTGAAGCTTTCTTT. Complete variable domain (other parts from reference TRBV11-2 and TRBJ1-1): EAGVAQSPRYKIIEKRQSVAFWCNPISGHATLYWYQQILGQGPKLLIQFQNNGVVDDSQLPKDRFSAERLKGVDSTLKIQPAKLEDSAVYLCASSSKVGGLDRGPEAFFGQGTRLTVV.

V usage is TRBV19 and J usage is TRBJ1-1; D is ambiguous. The V end lost 6 bases, the J end lost 5 bases, and 19 bases lay between the germline ends. CDR1 and CDR2 from the germline V gene are LNHDA and SQIVND (reference sequence). The CDR3 consists of 15 residues. CDR3 sequence: CASSSTRRVDTEAFF. The CDR3 nucleotides are TGTGCCAGTAGCTCGACCCGACGGGTGGATACTGAAGCTTTCTTT.

This clone was observed once. The chain recombines TRBV20-1 with TRBJ2-5; D is undetermined. Looked up from germline, CDR1 is DFQATT and CDR2 is SNEGSKA (reference sequence). CDR3 length: 11 amino acids. The DNA of the CDR3 is TGCAGCACTGCAGGCGAAGAGACCCAGTACTTC. Translated: CSTAGEETQYF.

This chain connects TRBV7-9 to TRBJ1-2, with D possibly TRBD1 on 6 matching bases. Between the trimmed V and J ends, which lost 4 bases and 2 bases, there was a span of 14 bases. The CDR3 contains 15 residues. Germline assignment: CDR1 SEHNR and CDR2 FQNEAQ (reference sequence). DNA for the CDR3: TGTGCCAGCAGCTCGGTACGCGGACAGAACTATGGCTACACCTTC. Translating it yields CASSSVRGQNYGYTF.

J is TRBJ1-5 and V is TRBV24-1; D may be TRBD1 (5 bases). The CDR3 sequence is 12 residues long. V lost 3 bases and J lost 6, with 5 bases in between. From germline, CDR1 is KGHDR and CDR2 SFDVKD. CDR3 residues: CATSDTGQPQHF. The CDR3 coding sequence is TGTGCCACCAGTGATACAGGTCAGCCCCAGCATTTT.

The rearrangement joins TRBV7-9 to TRBJ2-3; TRBD2 aligns across 15 bases. After removal of 4 bases from V and 9 bases from J, the junction contained 2 bases not matched to a gene. CDR1 and CDR2 from the germline V gene are SEHNR and FQNEAQ (reference sequence). The CDR3 has 14 residues. Written as DNA, the CDR3 is TGTGCCAGCAGCTCCGGGACTAGCGGGGGGACGCAGTATTTT. Its translation: CASSSGTSGGTQYF.

V usage is TRBV28 and J usage is TRBJ1-1; the D gene is possibly TRBD1 (5 bases). V was shortened by 0 bases and J by 3 bases, with 11 bases between the two germline ends. Germline assignment: CDR1 MDHEN and CDR2 SYDVKM. The CDR3 spans 15 residues. The CDR3 region is CASSLWSQGDTEAFF. In nucleotides, the CDR3 is TGTGCCAGCAGTTTATGGTCGCAGGGTGACACTGAAGCTTTCTTT.

The J gene is TRBJ2-3, the V gene TRBV12-5; 9 nucleotides line up with TRBD2. CDR1 is LGHNT and CDR2 is FRNRAP in the germline V gene. V lost 5 bases to trimming and J lost 4 bases; unmatched junction nucleotides: 4. The length of the CDR3 is 14 residues. CDR3 nucleotides: TGTGCTAGTGGTCAAGCGGGGGGATCAGATACGCAGTATTTT. Its translation is CASGQAGGSDTQYF. Combining the CDR3 with reference TRBV12-5 and TRBJ2-3 gives the whole variable domain DARVTQTPRHKVTEMGQEVTMRCQPILGHNTVFWYRQTMMQGLELLAYFRNRAPLDDSGMPKDRFSAEMPDATLATLKIQPSEPRDSAVYFCASGQAGGSDTQYFGPGTRLTVL.

The V call is TRBV28, the J call TRBJ1-2; 8 bases line up with TRBD1. The CDR3 has 15 amino acids. Trimming took 6 bases from V and 6 from J; bases not matched to a gene: 12. CDR1 and CDR2 from the germline V gene are MDHEN and SYDVKM. As DNA, the CDR3 is TGTGCCAGCAGCCCCGGGACAGGCGGAGAAAATGGCTACACCTTC. It encodes CASSPGTGGENGYTF.

V and J are TRBV7-9 and TRBJ2-1, with D unresolved. Germline CDR1 is SEHNR and CDR2 is FQNEAQ (reference sequence). The CDR3 spans 14 residues. Trimming took 3 bases from V and 3 from J, leaving 9 bases between them. CDR3 sequence reads: CASSLVRSYNEQFF. The CDR3 DNA reads TGTGCCAGCAGCTTGGTTAGGAGCTACAATGAGCAGTTCTTC.

This chain connects TRBV6-6 to TRBJ1-1; 9 bases agree with TRBD1. The CDR3 runs to 14 residues. Per the germline V gene, CDR1 is MNHNY and CDR2 is SVGAGI (reference sequence). V dropped 5 bases and J dropped 7; count of bases not matched to a gene: 8. The CDR3 nucleotides read TGTGCCAGCAGTCCGCCGGGACAGGGCGGTGAAGCTTTCTTT. Its translation: CASSPPGQGGEAFF.

The gene calls are TRBV12-3 or TRBV12-4 and TRBJ2-7; 7 bases are a match to TRBD1. V shed 6 bases and J 7 bases; nucleotides not matched to a gene: 9. The CDR3 loop spans 13 amino acids. Here the CDR3 DNA reads TGTGCCAGCAGGGAGACAGGGTCGGAAGAGCAGTACGTC. This translates into CASRETGSEEQYV.

The CDR3 sequence: CASSTPGQRQKAFF. As DNA, the CDR3 is TGTGCCAGCAGTACCCCGGGACAGCGACAAAAAGCTTTCTTT. The chain combines TRBV28 with TRBJ1-1, with 7 positions matching TRBD1. Looked up from germline, CDR1 is MDHEN and CDR2 is SYDVKM. This CDR3 is 14 amino acids long. Trimming at V came to 5 bases and at J to 9 bases, leaving 12 bases not matched to a gene.

This chain links TRBV6-1 with TRBJ1-4; no firm D call. CDR3 length: 14 amino acids. Trimming stripped 0 bases from V and 7 bases from J, with 9 bases between. Germline assignment: CDR1 MNHNS and CDR2 SASEGT. Here the CDR3 reads CASSEATGSEKLFF. CDR3 sequence (DNA): TGTGCCAGCAGTGAAGCTACGGGTTCTGAAAAACTGTTTTTT.

The chain has TRBV29-1 and TRBJ1-5, with D tentatively TRBD1 (6 bases). V dropped 4 bases and J dropped 5 bases, with 15 bases sitting between them. The CDR3 is 14 residues long. Looked up from germline, CDR1 is SQVTM and CDR2 is ANQGSEA. The CDR3 coding sequence is TGCAGCGTTGCGGGCCAACAGGGAGATCAGCCCCAGCATTTT. Its translation: CSVAGQQGDQPQHF. Variable domain in full (rest from reference TRBV29-1 and TRBJ1-5): SAVISQKPSRDICQRGTSLTIQCQVDSQVTMMFWYRQQPGQSLTLIATANQGSEATYESGFVIDKFPISRPNLTFSTLTVSNMSPEDSSIYLCSVAGQQGDQPQHFGDGTRLSIL.

This clone was observed a handful of times. As DNA, the CDR3 is TGCGCCAGCAGCCTCGAGAGAATGAACACTGAAGCTTTCTTT. This gives the protein CASSLERMNTEAFF. V and J are TRBV5-1 and TRBJ1-1; D is ambiguous. V was trimmed by 4 bases and J by 0 bases, leaving 10 bases between them. This CDR3 spans 14 amino acids. Germline V gene lookup returns CDR1 SGHRS and CDR2 YFSETQ.

The V call is TRBV3-1 (or the pseudogene TRBV3-2), the J call TRBJ1-4, with D unresolved. V was shortened by 5 bases and J by 0 bases, with 10 bases between the two germline ends. The CDR3 runs to 15 residues. Germline V gene lookup returns CDR1 LGHDT and CDR2 YNNKEL (reference sequence). DNA of the CDR3: TGTGCCAGCAGCTTTGGACTCGCAACTAATGAAAAACTGTTTTTT. Protein product: CASSFGLATNEKLFF.

The chain joins TRBV2 to TRBJ1-2; 8 nucleotides match TRBD1. The V gene's germline CDR1 is SNHLY and CDR2 FYNNEI. Trimming removed 4 bases from V and 8 bases from J; junction bases left unmatched: 6. This CDR3 comprises 13 residues. Written as DNA, the CDR3 is TGTGCCAGCAGTGGGACAGGGTCGAACGGCTACACCTTC. It specifies CASSGTGSNGYTF.

This chain uses TRBV18 with TRBJ1-6; 11 bases are shared with TRBD1. The CDR3 totals 14 residues. The junction had 10 bases not matched to a gene; V was cut back by 4 bases and J by 17 bases. Germline lookup yields CDR1 KGHSH and CDR2 LQKENI. CDR3 in amino acids: CASSLPSRDRGVHF. The CDR3 nucleotides are TGTGCCAGCTCACTACCATCCCGGGACAGGGGGGTCCACTTT.

This clone was observed a few times. CDR3 nucleotide sequence: TGTGCCAACCGAGCTAGCGGGGGGGACAATGAGCAGTTCTTC. It specifies CANRASGGDNEQFF. The chain carries TRBV7-9 and TRBJ2-1; 12 nucleotides line up with TRBD2. J gave up 5 bases and V 10 bases, and 6 bases lay outside the gene matches. CDR1 SEHNR and CDR2 FQNEAQ come from the germline V gene (reference sequence). The CDR3 spans 14 residues.

This chain connects TRBV6-5 to TRBJ1-6; a possible D gene is TRBD1 (5 bases). The germline gives CDR1 MNHEY, CDR2 SVGAGI. The V and J ends lost 8 bases and 5 bases respectively, with 10 bases between them. This CDR3 spans 13 amino acids. CDR3 protein: CASRRQNNSPLHF. In DNA form, the CDR3 reads TGTGCCAGCCGCCGACAGAATAATTCACCCCTCCACTTT.

The CDR3 region has the DNA TGTGCCAGCAGTTCCTCCTGGACAGGGGGCGCGGGTGGCTACACCTTC. It is translated as CASSSSWTGGAGGYTF. The chain links TRBV27 to TRBJ1-2; the match to TRBD1 covers 11 bases. Looked up from germline, CDR1 is MNHEY and CDR2 is SMNVEV (reference sequence). The CDR3 runs to 16 residues. V was clipped by 4 bases and J by 7 bases; unmatched bases: 11.

The rearrangement links TRBV18 to TRBJ1-2, with D maybe TRBD1 (5 bases). The CDR3 extends over 14 amino acids. Trimming took off 0 bases at V and 2 bases at J, with 7 bases between the two ends. Germline V gene lookup returns CDR1 KGHSH and CDR2 LQKENI. The CDR3 loop is CASSPPGRNYGYTF. The CDR3 coding sequence is TGTGCCAGCTCACCACCGGGGCGGAACTATGGCTACACCTTC.

The count of this clone is one. The chain has TRBV6-5 and TRBJ2-3, with D possibly TRBD1 on 5 matching bases. Trimming took off 7 bases at V and 5 bases at J, with 13 bases between the two ends. This CDR3 is 13 amino acids long. Germline V lookup: CDR1 MNHEY, CDR2 SVGAGI. The CDR3 sequence: CASIGRVGDTQYF. The CDR3 coding sequence is TGTGCCAGCATAGGCAGGGTGGGAGATACGCAGTATTTT.

The chain uses TRBV12-3 or TRBV12-4 and TRBJ2-2; 7 bases are a match to TRBD1. V gave up 5 bases and J gave up 4 bases; unmatched junction bases: 1. This CDR3 has 13 residues. Here the CDR3 reads CASSGQVTGELFF. CDR3 bases: TGTGCCAGCAGTGGACAGGTCACCGGGGAGCTGTTTTTT.

The chain carries TRBV11-2 and TRBJ1-6, with D hard to call. V lost 3 bases to trimming and J lost 7 bases, with 13 bases between them. Germline loops: CDR1 SGHAT, CDR2 FQNNGV. CDR3 length: 15 amino acids. CDR3 sequence reads: CASSFLRVGNSPLHF. CDR3 DNA: TGTGCCAGCAGCTTTCTGAGGGTAGGGAATTCACCCCTCCACTTT.

The chain employs TRBV21-1 and TRBJ1-2. TRBV21-1 is recorded as a pseudogene. This CDR3 is 14 amino acids long. The CDR3 DNA follows: TGTGCCAGCAGCAAAGGGCAGGGAGGCTATGGCTACACCTTC. Residues: CASSKGQGGYGYTF.

This clone has just a few counts. V gene TRBV9 combines with J gene TRBJ2-2, with 8 nucleotides matching TRBD2. V shed 3 bases, J shed 6 bases, and the junction held 7 bases outside the gene matches. Per the germline V gene, CDR1 is SGDLS and CDR2 is YYNGEE. This CDR3 has 15 amino acids. This chain's CDR3 is CASSGPGGLSGELFF. The CDR3 coding sequence is TGTGCCAGCAGCGGCCCGGGGGGGCTATCCGGGGAGCTGTTTTTT.

The chain couples TRBV6-5 to TRBJ1-2, with 7 positions matching TRBD1. The V and J ends lost 0 bases and 4 bases, in that order; junction bases with no gene match: 2. CDR3 size: 14 residues. Germline assignment: CDR1 MNHEY and CDR2 SVGAGI. Here the CDR3 reads CASSYSQGVYGYTF. In nucleotides, the CDR3 is TGTGCCAGCAGTTACTCCCAGGGGGTCTATGGCTACACCTTC.